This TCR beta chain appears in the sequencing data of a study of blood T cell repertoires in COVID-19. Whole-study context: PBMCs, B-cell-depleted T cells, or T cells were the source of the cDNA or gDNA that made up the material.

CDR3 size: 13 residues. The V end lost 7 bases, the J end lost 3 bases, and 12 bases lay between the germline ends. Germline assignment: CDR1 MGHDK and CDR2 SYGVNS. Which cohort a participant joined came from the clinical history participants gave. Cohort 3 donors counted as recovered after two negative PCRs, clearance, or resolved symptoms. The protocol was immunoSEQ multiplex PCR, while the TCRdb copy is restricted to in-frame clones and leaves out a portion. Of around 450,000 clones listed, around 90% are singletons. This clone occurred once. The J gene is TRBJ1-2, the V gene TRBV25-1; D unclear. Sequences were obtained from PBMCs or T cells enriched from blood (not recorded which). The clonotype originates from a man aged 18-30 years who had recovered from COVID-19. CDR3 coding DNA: TGTGCCAGCACCCCTTGGGAGGACTATGGCTACACCTTC. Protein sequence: CASTPWEDYGYTF.